What follows are 10 T cell receptor beta chains derived from one specimen sequenced in a study of OX40 agonist ivuxolimab in advanced cancers. Library construction relied on the immunoSEQ multiplex PCR assay. TCRdb mirrors the immuneACCESS table, restricted to in-frame sequences. Some clones are absent from its copies; in checked studies, under half trace to an unresolved V gene, and the reason for the others is unknown. The sample yields 90,000 to 150,000 clones; around 91% were counted once. The ten largest clonotypes hold approximately 0.55% of the sample. The material sequenced was CD4+ or CD8+ T cells sorted from blood, taken in a trial of the OX40 agonist ivuxolimab. These receptor sequences come from an adult with an advanced solid tumor such as melanoma, head and neck, liver or kidney cancer.

The chain recombines TRBV27 with TRBJ2-2; D remains ambiguous. Germline V lookup: CDR1 MNHEY, CDR2 SMNVEV (reference sequence). Trimming removed 5 bases from V and 7 bases from J, with 11 bases in between. The CDR3 is 13 residues long. This CDR3 reads CASSTQNGGELFF. The CDR3, as DNA: TGTGCCAGCAGTACGCAGAATGGCGGGGAGCTGTTTTTT.

This clone was seen a few times. The CDR3 spells CASSENGYGYTF. For the CDR3, the DNA is TGTGCCAGCAGTGAAAACGGCTATGGCTACACCTTC. V and J are TRBV25-1 and TRBJ1-2, with unresolved D. Germline loops: CDR1 MGHDK, CDR2 SYGVNS. There are 12 residues in the CDR3. V was pared by 2 bases and J by 4 bases, with 5 bases between.

This clone was seen only once. V gene TRBV13 combines with J gene TRBJ2-3, with a possible D match to TRBD1 (6 bases). Germline-derived CDR1 and CDR2 are PRHDT and FYEKMQ (reference sequence). The CDR3 is 13 residues long. The V gene lost 5 bases and the J gene lost 4 bases, with 10 bases spanning the gap. This chain's CDR3 is CASSPQGADTQYF. The CDR3 coding sequence is TGTGCCAGCAGCCCACAGGGAGCAGATACGCAGTATTTT. The full variable domain, rest sourced from reference TRBV13 and TRBJ2-3, is AAGVIQSPRHLIKEKRETATLKCYPIPRHDTVYWYQQGPGQDPQFLISFYEKMQSDKGSIPDRFSAQQFSDYHSELNMSSLELGDSALYFCASSPQGADTQYFGPGTRLTVL.

The J gene is TRBJ1-5, the V gene TRBV4-3; 8 positions match TRBD1. Germline CDR1 reads LGHNA; CDR2 reads YSLEER. The CDR3 sequence is 17 residues long. V dropped 0 bases and J dropped 1; count of bases not matched to a gene: 5. CDR3 sequence: CASSQEATGVSNQPQHF. For the CDR3, the DNA is TGCGCCAGCAGCCAAGAGGCGACAGGGGTCAGCAATCAGCCCCAGCATTTT.

This clone was found a few times. CDR3 coding DNA: TGTGCCTGGAGTGTCGGGTCGGGCAATCAGCCCCAGCATTTT. This gives the protein CAWSVGSGNQPQHF. V gene TRBV30 combines with J gene TRBJ1-5; unclear D gene. The germline gives CDR1 GTSNPN, CDR2 SVGIG (reference sequence). The CDR3 totals 14 residues. V was pared by 0 bases and J by 2 bases, with 8 bases between.

The chain combines TRBV6-5 with TRBJ1-2; 9 bases align to TRBD1. Unmatched junction bases numbered 6, after V lost 6 bases and J lost 4 bases. There are 14 residues in the CDR3. Germline V lookup: CDR1 MNHEY, CDR2 SVGAGI. The CDR3 coding sequence is TGTGCCAGCAGCCTTTCGGGACAGGGCTATGGCTACACCTTC. Translation gives CASSLSGQGYGYTF.

V and J are TRBV7-2 and TRBJ2-5; D may be TRBD1 (7 bases). Trimming took 3 bases from V and 1 from J, leaving 18 bases between them. The CDR3 runs 17 residues. CDR1 and CDR2 from the germline V gene are SGHTA and FQGNSA. Here the CDR3 DNA reads TGTGCCAGCAGCTTGGGGTCGTGGAGGGGGCCCCAAGAGACCCAGTACTTC. Residues: CASSLGSWRGPQETQYF.

This clone showed up just once. The rearrangement uses TRBV4-3 and TRBJ1-3; weak D call: TRBD1 (6 bases). The CDR3 is made up of 18 amino acids. Trimming removed 1 base from V and 7 bases from J, with 23 bases in between. Germline CDR1 and CDR2: LGHNA and YSLEER. The DNA of the CDR3 is TGCGCCAGCAGCCAAGGGGAGACAAAGGGGGACCGCCGGAACACCATATATTTT. The encoded protein is CASSQGETKGDRRNTIYF.

The J gene is TRBJ1-1, the V gene TRBV9; no reliable D call. The germline gives CDR1 SGDLS, CDR2 YYNGEE. Trimming cost V 1 base and J 2 bases, with 6 bases left between them. The CDR3 consists of 13 residues. The DNA of the CDR3 is TGTGCCAGCAGCGTACGTCCCAACACTGAAGCTTTCTTT. Protein: CASSVRPNTEAFF.

This chain links TRBV7-9 with TRBJ2-7; D is possibly TRBD1 or TRBD2 (5 bases each). Trimming left V 5 bases short and J 3 bases short, with 20 bases between. The CDR3 runs 16 residues. Germline CDR1 and CDR2: SEHNR and FQNEAQ (reference sequence). CDR3 sequence (DNA): TGTGCCAGCAGCCAAAGGATAAGGGACGGAGTCTACGAGCAGTACTTC. Its protein product is CASSQRIRDGVYEQYF. Full variable domain (missing parts from reference TRBV7-9 and TRBJ2-7): DTGVSQNPRHKITKRGQNVTFRCDPISEHNRLYWYRQTLGQGPEFLTYFQNEAQLEKSRLLSDRFSAERPKGSFSTLEIQRTEQGDSAMYLCASSQRIRDGVYEQYFGPGTRLTVT.